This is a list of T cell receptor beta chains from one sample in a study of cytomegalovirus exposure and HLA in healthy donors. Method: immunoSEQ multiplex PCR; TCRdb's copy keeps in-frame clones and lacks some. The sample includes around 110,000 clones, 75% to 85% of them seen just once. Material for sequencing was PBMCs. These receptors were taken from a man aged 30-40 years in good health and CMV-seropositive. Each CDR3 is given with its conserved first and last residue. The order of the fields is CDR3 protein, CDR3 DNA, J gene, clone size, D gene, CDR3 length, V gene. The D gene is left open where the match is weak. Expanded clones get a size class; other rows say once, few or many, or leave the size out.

CDR3 protein: CSGYFYGYTF; CDR3 DNA: TGCAGCGGATACTTCTATGGCTACACCTTC; J gene: TRBJ1-2; clone size: few; D gene: NA; CDR3 length: 10; V gene: TRBV29-1
CDR3 protein: CSVAGSGSETQYF; CDR3 DNA: TGCAGCGTTGCTGGGAGCGGGAGCGAGACCCAGTACTTC; J gene: TRBJ2-5; clone size: NA; D gene: TRBD2; CDR3 length: 13; V gene: TRBV29-1
CDR3 protein: CASSQDPTGGTYGYTF; CDR3 DNA: TGCGCCAGCAGCCAAGACCCGACAGGGGGTACCTATGGCTACACCTTC; J gene: TRBJ1-2; clone size: NA; D gene: TRBD1; CDR3 length: 16; V gene: TRBV4-1
CDR3 protein: CASSGKTSSTGELFF; CDR3 DNA: TGCGCCAGCAGTGGAAAGACTAGTAGCACCGGGGAGCTGTTTTTT; J gene: TRBJ2-2; clone size: once; D gene: NA; CDR3 length: 15; V gene: TRBV10-2
CDR3 protein: CASSSRGEGSTEAFF; CDR3 DNA: TGTGCCAGCAGTTCCCGAGGGGAGGGTAGCACTGAAGCTTTCTTT; J gene: TRBJ1-1; clone size: NA; D gene: NA; CDR3 length: 15; V gene: TRBV28
CDR3 protein: CASSPLGGANYGYTF; CDR3 DNA: TGTGCCAGCTCGCCTCTCGGGGGGGCTAACTATGGCTACACCTTC; J gene: TRBJ1-2; clone size: NA; D gene: NA; CDR3 length: 15; V gene: TRBV18
CDR3 protein: CASSLGLLAGGGDTQYF; CDR3 DNA: TGTGCCAGCAGCTTGGGGCTTCTAGCGGGGGGAGGGGATACGCAGTATTTT; J gene: TRBJ2-3; clone size: NA; D gene: TRBD2; CDR3 length: 17; V gene: TRBV5-5
CDR3 protein: CASSLNANYNEQFF; CDR3 DNA: TGTGCCAGCAGCTTAAATGCGAATTACAATGAGCAGTTCTTC; J gene: TRBJ2-1; clone size: NA; D gene: NA; CDR3 length: 14; V gene: TRBV7-3
CDR3 protein: CASSQAGASGRDEQFF; CDR3 DNA: TGTGCCAGCAGCCAGGCGGGGGCTAGCGGGAGAGATGAGCAGTTCTTC; J gene: TRBJ2-1; clone size: NA; D gene: TRBD2; CDR3 length: 16; V gene: TRBV4-1
CDR3 protein: CASATQEYTEAFF; CDR3 DNA: TGTGCCAGCGCAACACAGGAGTACACTGAAGCTTTCTTT; J gene: TRBJ1-1; clone size: NA; D gene: NA; CDR3 length: 13; V gene: TRBV7-3
CDR3 protein: CASSLAGGQGWNEQFF; CDR3 DNA: TGTGCCAGCAGCTTGGCGGGAGGGCAGGGGTGGAATGAGCAGTTCTTC; J gene: TRBJ2-1; clone size: NA; D gene: TRBD2; CDR3 length: 16; V gene: TRBV7-8
CDR3 protein: CASSEMTGVYEKLFF; CDR3 DNA: TGTGCCAGCAGTGAAATGACAGGGGTTTATGAAAAACTGTTTTTT; J gene: TRBJ1-4; clone size: NA; D gene: TRBD1; CDR3 length: 15; V gene: TRBV6-1
CDR3 protein: CASSLLAGSTDTQYF; CDR3 DNA: TGTGCCAGCAGCTTGCTAGCGGGGAGTACAGATACGCAGTATTTT; J gene: TRBJ2-3; clone size: few; D gene: TRBD2; CDR3 length: 15; V gene: TRBV6-4
CDR3 protein: CASSNRDSYEQYF; CDR3 DNA: TGTGCCAGCTCCAACAGGGACAGCTACGAGCAGTACTTC; J gene: TRBJ2-7; clone size: NA; D gene: TRBD1; CDR3 length: 13; V gene: TRBV11-3
CDR3 protein: CASSERTSTQYF; CDR3 DNA: TGTGCCAGCAGTGAGCGGACAAGTACGCAGTATTTT; J gene: TRBJ2-3; clone size: NA; D gene: NA; CDR3 length: 12; V gene: TRBV2
CDR3 protein: CASSFGRGLSGELFF; CDR3 DNA: TGTGCCAGCAGCTTCGGCAGGGGTTTATCCGGGGAGCTGTTTTTT; J gene: TRBJ2-2; clone size: NA; D gene: NA; CDR3 length: 15; V gene: TRBV11-3
CDR3 protein: CASSLRGGNSPLHF; CDR3 DNA: TGCGCCAGCAGCTTACGTGGAGGAAATTCACCCCTCCACTTT; J gene: TRBJ1-6; clone size: NA; D gene: NA; CDR3 length: 14; V gene: TRBV5-1
CDR3 protein: CASSPIRGRSHEQYF; CDR3 DNA: TGTGCCAGCAGCCCTATAAGAGGGAGGAGCCACGAGCAGTACTTC; J gene: TRBJ2-7; clone size: NA; D gene: NA; CDR3 length: 15; V gene: TRBV11-2
CDR3 protein: CASSSGLAGGLHEQFF; CDR3 DNA: TGTGCCAGCAGCTCCGGACTAGCGGGAGGGCTCCATGAGCAGTTCTTC; J gene: TRBJ2-1; clone size: NA; D gene: TRBD2; CDR3 length: 16; V gene: TRBV7-2
CDR3 protein: CAISEMEDYYYEQYF; CDR3 DNA: TGTGCCATCAGTGAGATGGAGGACTACTACTACGAGCAGTACTTC; J gene: TRBJ2-7; clone size: once; D gene: NA; CDR3 length: 15; V gene: TRBV10-3
CDR3 protein: CASSGFVTPSNQPQHF; CDR3 DNA: TGTGCCAGCAGCGGTTTTGTTACGCCTAGCAATCAGCCCCAGCATTTT; J gene: TRBJ1-5; clone size: NA; D gene: NA; CDR3 length: 16; V gene: TRBV2
CDR3 protein: CASSDLAGYNEQFF; CDR3 DNA: TGTGCCAGCAGTGACCTAGCGGGATACAATGAGCAGTTCTTC; J gene: TRBJ2-1; clone size: NA; D gene: TRBD2; CDR3 length: 14; V gene: TRBV2
CDR3 protein: CASSPKKGLADNTGELFF; CDR3 DNA: TGTGCCAGCTCACCGAAAAAAGGACTAGCGGACAACACCGGGGAGCTGTTTTTT; J gene: TRBJ2-2; clone size: few; D gene: TRBD2; CDR3 length: 18; V gene: TRBV18
CDR3 protein: CAWGSGVDSQYF; CDR3 DNA: TGTGCCTGGGGTTCTGGGGTTGACAGTCAGTACTTC; J gene: TRBJ2-4; clone size: NA; D gene: NA; CDR3 length: 12; V gene: TRBV30
CDR3 protein: CASSKGQGVGGYTF; CDR3 DNA: TGTGCCAGCAGTAAAGGACAGGGGGTAGGGGGCTACACCTTC; J gene: TRBJ1-2; clone size: few; D gene: TRBD1; CDR3 length: 14; V gene: TRBV6-5
CDR3 protein: CASSLPRASFSGNTIYF; CDR3 DNA: TGTGCCAGCAGCTTACCCAGGGCCTCCTTCTCTGGAAACACCATATATTTT; J gene: TRBJ1-3; clone size: NA; D gene: NA; CDR3 length: 17; V gene: TRBV7-6
CDR3 protein: CASSGAESSYNSPLHF; CDR3 DNA: TGTGCCAGCAGTGGGGCGGAGAGCTCCTATAATTCACCCCTCCACTTT; J gene: TRBJ1-6; clone size: NA; D gene: NA; CDR3 length: 16; V gene: TRBV28
CDR3 protein: CASSPQAGNGYTF; CDR3 DNA: TGTGCCAGCAGCCCCCAGGCGGGGAATGGCTACACCTTC; J gene: TRBJ1-2; clone size: NA; D gene: NA; CDR3 length: 13; V gene: TRBV7-8
CDR3 protein: CASRPGLGTGNEQFF; CDR3 DNA: TGTGCCAGCAGACCGGGACTAGGCACGGGCAATGAGCAGTTCTTC; J gene: TRBJ2-1; clone size: NA; D gene: TRBD2; CDR3 length: 15; V gene: TRBV27
CDR3 protein: CASSLRSLLAGGPNEQYF; CDR3 DNA: TGTGCCAGCAGCTTGAGGAGTCTCCTAGCGGGAGGGCCCAACGAGCAGTACTTC; J gene: TRBJ2-7; clone size: NA; D gene: TRBD2; CDR3 length: 18; V gene: TRBV7-2
CDR3 protein: CASSPSSGFGYTF; CDR3 DNA: TGCGCCAGCAGCCCTTCCTCAGGGTTTGGCTACACCTTC; J gene: TRBJ1-2; clone size: NA; D gene: NA; CDR3 length: 13; V gene: TRBV4-3
CDR3 protein: CASSKHRDRGPKEKRTIYF; CDR3 DNA: TGTGCCAGCAGCAAACACCGGGACAGGGGGCCAAAGGAGAAACGCACCATATATTTT; J gene: TRBJ1-3; clone size: once; D gene: NA; CDR3 length: 19; V gene: TRBV21-1
CDR3 protein: CASSFSGNTEAFF; CDR3 DNA: TGTGCCAGCAGCTTTTCCGGTAACACTGAAGCTTTCTTT; J gene: TRBJ1-1; clone size: few; D gene: NA; CDR3 length: 13; V gene: TRBV7-3
CDR3 protein: CASKYSGGELFF; CDR3 DNA: TGTGCCAGCAAGTATAGCGGCGGGGAGCTGTTTTTT; J gene: TRBJ2-2; clone size: NA; D gene: NA; CDR3 length: 12; V gene: TRBV2
CDR3 protein: CASSGGTGVYQPQHF; CDR3 DNA: TGTGCCAGCAGCGGGGGGACAGGGGTTTATCAGCCCCAGCATTTT; J gene: TRBJ1-5; clone size: NA; D gene: TRBD1; CDR3 length: 15; V gene: TRBV7-2
CDR3 protein: CATSRVGQGTLESYEQYF; CDR3 DNA: TGTGCCACCAGCAGAGTAGGACAGGGGACCCTGGAATCCTACGAGCAGTACTTC; J gene: TRBJ2-7; clone size: once; D gene: TRBD1; CDR3 length: 18; V gene: TRBV15
CDR3 protein: CASSVLFTGALNQPQHF; CDR3 DNA: TGTGCCAGCAGTGTGTTGTTTACAGGGGCTCTAAATCAGCCCCAGCATTTT; J gene: TRBJ1-5; clone size: NA; D gene: TRBD1; CDR3 length: 17; V gene: TRBV2
CDR3 protein: CATDAGPGQGFNQPQHF; CDR3 DNA: TGTGCCACGGACGCCGGACCGGGACAGGGTTTCAATCAGCCCCAGCATTTT; J gene: TRBJ1-5; clone size: once; D gene: TRBD1; CDR3 length: 17; V gene: TRBV10-3
CDR3 protein: CASVGTEYYYNEQFF; CDR3 DNA: TGTGCCAGCGTAGGGACAGAATATTACTACAATGAGCAGTTCTTC; J gene: TRBJ2-1; clone size: NA; D gene: TRBD1; CDR3 length: 15; V gene: TRBV2
CDR3 protein: CSSSPAGRARDYGYTF; CDR3 DNA: TGTTCCAGCAGCCCTGCCGGGAGGGCCCGTGACTATGGCTACACCTTC; J gene: TRBJ1-2; clone size: NA; D gene: NA; CDR3 length: 16; V gene: TRBV7-9
CDR3 protein: CASSAPGEVYEQYF; CDR3 DNA: TGTGCCAGCAGTGCGCCGGGGGAAGTCTACGAGCAGTACTTC; J gene: TRBJ2-7; clone size: NA; D gene: NA; CDR3 length: 14; V gene: TRBV6-5
CDR3 protein: CASSLTGGAGRGELFF; CDR3 DNA: TGTGCCAGCAGCCTCACCGGGGGGGCCGGGAGAGGGGAGCTGTTTTTT; J gene: TRBJ2-2; clone size: NA; D gene: TRBD2; CDR3 length: 16; V gene: TRBV7-2